This paragraph reports one TCR beta chain. Its antigen target is currently unknown. No much larger clone is present one base from it, and per-base qualities are unavailable. According to the study, the label for this sample's treatment or condition signals: about 20 received Ad26.COV2.S at low or high dose, single or two shots; 5 received placebo; per-sample allocation not given. Repertoires of vaccine and placebo recipients were sequenced from samples taken on day 63 after the first injection. Cohort 1b enrolled around 23 adults aged 18-55 years at a single site in Boston, USA, between 29 July and 7 August 2020. Ad26.COV2.S was a replication-incompetent adenovirus type 26 vector expressing a prefusion-stabilized SARS-CoV-2 spike protein from the original Wuhan strain. These data come from a study of Ad26.COV2.S vaccination and SARS-CoV-2 variants (TCRdb year 2021). Broadly, across the study: Vaccine-arm donors came from COV1001, a multicentre, randomized, double-blind, placebo-controlled phase I-IIa trial of Ad26.COV2.S in healthy adults. Trial participants were randomized into five groups of five, in which low-dose or high-dose Ad26.COV2.S was given once or twice, or placebo was given on both occasions. Ad26.COV2.S was given intramuscularly at 5x10^10 or 1x10^11 viral particles, as a single shot or as two shots 56 days apart. Investigators did not know the trial group allocation while performing experiments and assessing outcomes. A total of some 30 samples were included in the TCR-sequenced set, comprising around 19 Ad26.COV2.S vaccine recipients, 5 placebo recipients and 8 SARS-CoV-2 convalescent individuals. TCRbeta repertoire sequencing served as the tool for gauging how specific and how broad the SARS-CoV-2-reactive T cell receptors were following Ad26.COV2.S vaccination.

TCRbeta CDR3 regions were sequenced with the immunoSEQ Assay. After extraction, genomic DNA underwent amplification by bias-controlled multiplex PCR, followed by high-throughput sequencing. The paper's data handling went like this. To quantify the absolute abundance of every unique TCRbeta CDR3 region, sequences were collapsed and filtered. T cell fraction was estimated by normalizing TCRbeta template counts to usable DNA, with usable DNA measured through amplification of reference genes found in all nucleated cells. Repertoire TCRs were annotated as SARS-CoV-2-specific when V gene, CDR3 amino acid sequence and J gene were exactly matched to a known reactive TCR set. MIRA supplied the reference SARS-CoV-2 TCR set, which was filtered for enrichment in COVID-19-positive ImmuneCODE repertoires so that public or cross-reactive TCRs were removed. Using the MIRA antigens, annotated TCRs were further analysed by specific ORF or by position within an ORF. Depth was the summed frequency of annotated unique rearrangements, while breadth was defined as annotated unique rearrangements over total unique productive rearrangements. Two-sided Wilcoxon rank-sum tests were used to compare TCR breadth between groups. TCRdb holds this immuneACCESS table with in-frame rearrangements only. Some clones are missing; in checked studies, unresolved V genes explain under half, and the rest has no known cause. D and trimming come from the DNA, and the V and J calls and clone size come from that table. Present in this sample are around 240,000 clones, more than 75% of which were seen just once. Jointly, the top ten make up roughly 10% of the sample.

The CDR1 and CDR2 encoded by the germline V gene (reference sequence) are GTSNPN and SVGIG. Inclusive of the bounding cysteine and phenylalanine, the CDR3 is 13 residues long. Here the CDR3 DNA is all that survives: 39 bases in frame from base 1. The investigation overall reported the following: After vaccination, spike-specific CD8+ and CD4+ T cell responses were reported to show substantial breadth. Comparable non-spike TCR breadth was observed between vaccine and placebo recipients, consistent with only spike being contained in the vaccine. Comparing responses between vaccine doses or regimens was not something the study was powered to do. The authors noted that total T cell responses may have been underestimated by the TCR breadth and depth analyses. Spike-specific TCR breadth was higher in Ad26.COV2.S recipients than in placebo recipients (P = 0.0014).

This clonotype originated in a person aged 18-65 years who received the Ad26.COV2.S COVID-19 vaccine or a placebo. Sequenced here: peripheral blood, sampled in a trial of Ad26.COV2.S vaccine versus placebo. This receptor chain uses TRBV30 and TRBJ2-2; the D gene remains uncertain. The DNA reads TGTGTCCATCCTGGGGTCTTGGCCGGGGAGCTGTTTTTT. Its protein is CVHPGVLAGELFF.